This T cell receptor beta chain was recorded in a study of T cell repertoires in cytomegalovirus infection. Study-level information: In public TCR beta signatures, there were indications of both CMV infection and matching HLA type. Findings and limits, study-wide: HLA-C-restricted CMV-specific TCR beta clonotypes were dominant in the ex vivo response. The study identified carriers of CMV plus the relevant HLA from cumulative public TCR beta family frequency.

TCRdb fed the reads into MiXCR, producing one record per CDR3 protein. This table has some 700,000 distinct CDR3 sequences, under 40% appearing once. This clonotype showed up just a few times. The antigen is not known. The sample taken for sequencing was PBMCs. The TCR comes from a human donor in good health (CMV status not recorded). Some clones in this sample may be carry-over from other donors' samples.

This CDR3 is CASSDGAYEQYF. The CDR3 bases are TGTGCCAGCAGTGACGGGGCCTACGAGCAGTACTTC. J is TRBJ2-7 and V is TRBV27, with D possibly matching TRBD2 (5 bases). CDR3 length: 12 residues. The germline CDR1 and CDR2 sequences are MNHEY and SMNVEV (reference sequence). With 5 bases removed from V and 2 bases from J, the gap between germline ends came to 7 bases.